This TCR beta chain was sequenced during a study of T cells in Graves' hyperthyroidism and ophthalmopathy. General study results and limits: Ophthalmopathy, as predicted by the model, came a median roughly 6.3 months after the prediction.

The cohort's ophthalmopathy patients, a group with duration under 3 months, had a Clinical Activity Score of at least 3 and a NOSPECS grade of at least 4. Any patient presenting with uncontrolled infection, other autoimmune disease, pregnancy or lactation was left out. Diagnoses used clinical symptoms, serum thyroxine and TRAb, thyroid ultrasound and orbital computed tomography. Germline V lookup: CDR1 MDHEN, CDR2 SYDVKM. V was pared by 7 bases and J by 1 base, with 16 bases between. This CDR3 has 15 residues. This clonotype was seen at least ten times. Its antigen remains unidentified. RNA transcripts gave rise to amplified TCR beta CDR3 regions. TCR CDR3 underwent first-round RT-PCR with the HTBI primer set. TCRdb reanalysed the multiplex PCR reads using MiXCR and keeps one entry per CDR3 protein. The sample holds approximately 400,000 distinct CDR3 sequences, about 14% seen once.

This clonotype originated in a woman aged 25 to 45 with Graves' ophthalmopathy. The source material was blood. The J gene is TRBJ1-1, the V gene TRBV28; D is perhaps TRBD1 (5 bases). CDR3 sequence (DNA): TGTGCCAGCACCTACACCGGGGCCTCGAACACTGAAGCTTTCTTT. Its translation: CASTYTGASNTEAFF.